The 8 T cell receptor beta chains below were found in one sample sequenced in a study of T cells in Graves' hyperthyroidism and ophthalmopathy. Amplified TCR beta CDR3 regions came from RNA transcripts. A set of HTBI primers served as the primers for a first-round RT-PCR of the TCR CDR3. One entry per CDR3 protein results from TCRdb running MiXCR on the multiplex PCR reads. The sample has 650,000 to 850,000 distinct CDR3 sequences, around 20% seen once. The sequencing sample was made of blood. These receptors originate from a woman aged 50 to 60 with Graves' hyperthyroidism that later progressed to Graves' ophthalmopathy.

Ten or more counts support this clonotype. CDR3 nucleotides: TGTGCCAGCAGCAAACAGGGGATCGAGGAGACCCAGTACTTC. Its translation: CASSKQGIEETQYF. This chain links TRBV2 with TRBJ2-5, with TRBD1 identical over 7 bases. This CDR3 has 14 amino acids. J gave up 5 bases and V 6 bases, and 9 bases lay outside the gene matches. Per germline, CDR1 SNHLY and CDR2 FYNNEI.

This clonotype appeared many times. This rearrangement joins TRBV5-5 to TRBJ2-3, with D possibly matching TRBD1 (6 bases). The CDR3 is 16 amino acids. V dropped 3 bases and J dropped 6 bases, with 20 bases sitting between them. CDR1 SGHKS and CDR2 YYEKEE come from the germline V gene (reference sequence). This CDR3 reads CASSYETGPREDTQYF. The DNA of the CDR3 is TGTGCCAGCAGCTACGAGACAGGTCCTCGTGAGGATACGCAGTATTTT.

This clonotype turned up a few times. The DNA of the CDR3 is TGTGCCAGCAGCCCCCTGGTGCGACTGGCGGATTATGGCTACACCTTC. This gives the protein CASSPLVRLADYGYTF. V usage is TRBV14 and J usage is TRBJ1-2, with D unclear. V gave up 4 bases and J gave up 5 bases, with 20 bases separating them. CDR1 is SGHDN and CDR2 is FVKESK in the germline V gene. This CDR3 is built from 16 residues. Complete variable domain (other parts from reference TRBV14 and TRBJ1-2): EAGVTQFPSHSVIEKGQTVTLRCDPISGHDNLYWYRRVMGKEIKFLLHFVKESKQDESGMPNNRFLAERTGGTYSTLKVQPAELEDSGVYFCASSPLVRLADYGYTFGSGTRLTVV.

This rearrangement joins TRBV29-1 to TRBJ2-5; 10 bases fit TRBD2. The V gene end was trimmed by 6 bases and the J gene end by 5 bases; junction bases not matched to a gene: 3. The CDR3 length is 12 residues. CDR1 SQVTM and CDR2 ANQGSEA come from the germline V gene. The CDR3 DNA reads TGCAGCGTCAGCGGGGGGGCGGAGACCCAGTACTTC. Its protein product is CSVSGGAETQYF.

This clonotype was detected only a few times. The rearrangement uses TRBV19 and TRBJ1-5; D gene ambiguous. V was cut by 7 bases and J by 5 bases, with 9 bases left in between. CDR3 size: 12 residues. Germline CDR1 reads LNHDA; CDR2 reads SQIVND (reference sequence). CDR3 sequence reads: CASKAHYQPQHF. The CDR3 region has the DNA TGTGCCAGTAAGGCACATTATCAGCCCCAGCATTTT.

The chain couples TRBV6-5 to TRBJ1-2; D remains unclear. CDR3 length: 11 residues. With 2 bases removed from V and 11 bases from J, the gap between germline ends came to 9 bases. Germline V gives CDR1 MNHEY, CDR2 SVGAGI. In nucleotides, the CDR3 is TGTGCCAGCAGTTACCTGGGGAGATACACCTTC. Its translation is CASSYLGRYTF.

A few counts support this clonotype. CDR3 region: CASTPYGQVSSYNEQFF. The DNA for the CDR3 is TGTGCCAGTACTCCATACGGACAGGTTAGCTCCTACAATGAGCAGTTCTTC. This sequence joins TRBV19 and TRBJ2-1, with 7 positions matching TRBD1. V was clipped by 7 bases and J by 0 bases; unmatched bases: 12. Germline V gene lookup returns CDR1 LNHDA and CDR2 SQIVND (reference sequence). This CDR3 comprises 17 residues.

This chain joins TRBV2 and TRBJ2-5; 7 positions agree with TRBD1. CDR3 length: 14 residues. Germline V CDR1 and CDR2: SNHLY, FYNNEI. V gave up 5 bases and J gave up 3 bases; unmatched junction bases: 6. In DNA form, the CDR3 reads TGTGCCAGCAGTAGTGGACAGGAGGAAGAGACCCAGTACTTC. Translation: CASSSGQEEETQYF.